Following are 23 T cell receptor beta chains from one sample sequenced in a study of T-cell memory formation after mild COVID-19. Each CDR3 protein gets one entry after TCRdb re-called the 5' RACE reads with MiXCR. The repertoire holds about 400,000 distinct CDR3 sequences, with around a quarter as singletons. Sequencing was carried out using PBMCs or a T cell subset sorted from them (not recorded which). The receptors shown here come from an adult woman who had mild COVID-19 (a few samples of this study predate the infection). Cell type and time point are not known.

CDR3 loop: CASSDSTSGGADEQFF. The CDR3 DNA sequence: TGTGCCAGCAGTGACTCGACTAGCGGGGGGGCCGATGAGCAGTTCTTC. J is TRBJ2-1 and V is TRBV6-4; 14 nucleotides match TRBD2. Per the germline V gene, CDR1 is MRHNA and CDR2 is SNTAGT. The CDR3 is 16 residues long. V shed 0 bases, J shed 8 bases, and the junction held 3 bases outside the gene matches.

This clonotype was counted between two and nine times. The rearrangement uses TRBV5-1 and TRBJ1-5; TRBD1 aligns across 7 bases. V was pared by 5 bases and J by 4 bases, with 3 bases of the junction left unmatched. Germline V CDR1 and CDR2: SGHRS, YFSETQ. There are 13 residues in the CDR3. CDR3 DNA sequence: TGCGCCAGCAGGCCGGACAGGAATCAGCCCCAGCATTTT. This codes for CASRPDRNQPQHF. Full variable domain (missing parts from reference TRBV5-1 and TRBJ1-5): KAGVTQTPRYLIKTRGQQVTLSCSPISGHRSVSWYQQTPGQGLQFLFEYFSETQRNKGNFPGRFSGRQFSNSRSEMNVSTLELGDSALYLCASRPDRNQPQHFGDGTRLSIL.

This clonotype appeared many times. One end of the junction fails to match germline, which may point to a read error. The rearrangement joins TRBV7-6 to TRBJ2-2; D gene ambiguous. The CDR3 extends over 14 amino acids. Looked up from germline, CDR1 is SGHVS and CDR2 is FNYEAQ. The CDR3 DNA follows: TGTGCCAGCAGCTTCAACGAGAACGCCGGGGAGCTGTTTTTT. It yields the protein CASSFNENAGELFF.

This clonotype was picked up a small number of times. The chain is built from TRBV12-3 or TRBV12-4 and TRBJ2-2, with D possibly being TRBD1 (5 bases). Trimming removed 6 bases at V and 3 bases at J, with 8 bases between. The CDR3 spans 13 residues. DNA for the CDR3: TGTGCCAGCAGGACGACAGACACCGGGGAGCTGTTTTTT. This gives the protein CASRTTDTGELFF.

In this sample, this clonotype turned up a few times. This chain connects TRBV24-1 to TRBJ2-5, with D possibly TRBD2 on 5 matching bases. Germline V gives CDR1 KGHDR, CDR2 SFDVKD. V lost 3 bases to trimming and J lost 1 base, with 11 bases between them. CDR3 length equals 15 residues. CDR3 sequence: CATSDGGRFQETQYF. CDR3 coding DNA: TGTGCCACCAGTGATGGAGGACGGTTCCAAGAGACCCAGTACTTC.

This clonotype turned up a few times. CDR3 sequence: CASSYGLAGLPTEQYF. For the CDR3, the DNA is TGTGCCAGCAGTTATGGGCTAGCGGGACTCCCTACCGAGCAGTACTTC. V usage is TRBV6-5 and J usage is TRBJ2-7; 9 nucleotides agree with TRBD2. J lost 6 bases, V lost 3 bases, and 12 bases had no gene match. Germline loops: CDR1 MNHEY, CDR2 SVGAGI. This CDR3 comprises 16 residues.

This clonotype appeared a few times. The V gene is TRBV11-2, the J gene TRBJ2-5; D not certain. Trimming pared 7 bases from V and 1 base from J, leaving 19 bases between. Germline V gene data show CDR1 as SGHAT and CDR2 as FQNNGV. This CDR3 has 16 residues. CDR3 nucleotides: TGTGCCAGCACCCCCCTAGGGAAAGACTCCCAAGAGACCCAGTACTTC. Residues: CASTPLGKDSQETQYF.

This clonotype was seen a handful of times. The V call is TRBV7-3, the J call TRBJ1-6, with 8 bases that match TRBD1. V was clipped by 4 bases and J by 9 bases; unmatched bases: 5. Looked up from germline, CDR1 is SGHTA and CDR2 is FQGTGA. This CDR3 comprises 14 residues. The CDR3 coding sequence is TGTGCCAGCAGCTCCGGACAGGGAGTTTCACCCCTCCACTTT. It translates to CASSSGQGVSPLHF.

This clonotype was seen only a few times. The rearrangement links TRBV29-1 to TRBJ2-2; 9 nucleotides line up with TRBD1. The CDR3 spans 14 residues. Trimming cost V 4 bases and J 0 bases; bases outside gene matches: 0. CDR1 SQVTM and CDR2 ANQGSEA come from the germline V gene. In DNA, the CDR3 is TGCAGCGTTGGACAGGGGGCGAACACCGGGGAGCTGTTTTTT. Translating gives CSVGQGANTGELFF.

The chain uses TRBV11-2 and TRBJ2-2, with D maybe TRBD2 (6 bases). The germline V and J ends were trimmed by 4 bases and 5 bases, with 14 bases remaining between them. Germline V gene lookup returns CDR1 SGHAT and CDR2 FQNNGV. This CDR3 comprises 15 residues. CDR3 residues: CASSSIAVGTGELFF. CDR3 sequence (DNA): TGTGCCAGCAGCTCAATAGCGGTGGGGACCGGGGAGCTGTTTTTT.

This clonotype was observed a few times. The chain joins TRBV7-3 to TRBJ2-2, with unresolved D. CDR3 length equals 15 residues. V lost 5 bases and J lost 4, with 14 bases in between. Germline CDR1 is SGHTA and CDR2 is FQGTGA. The CDR3: CASSKALSGTGELFF. The CDR3 bases are TGTGCCAGCAGCAAAGCCTTATCGGGCACCGGGGAGCTGTTTTTT.

The chain uses TRBV12-3 or TRBV12-4 and TRBJ2-1, with D possibly TRBD2 on 6 matching bases. V was trimmed by 5 bases and J by 1 base, leaving 15 bases between them. The CDR3 covers 16 residues. In DNA, the CDR3 is TGTGCCAGCAGTCCATATCACGGGAGTTCCTACAATGAGCAGTTCTTC. Protein sequence: CASSPYHGSSYNEQFF.

This clonotype appeared a few times. The CDR3 sequence: CASSRWTGPEAFF. CDR3 in DNA: TGTGCCAGCAGCCGCTGGACAGGTCCTGAAGCTTTCTTT. J is TRBJ1-1 and V is TRBV5-5; 7 nucleotides line up with TRBD1. This CDR3 has 13 amino acids. The germline V gene encodes CDR1 SGHKS and CDR2 YYEKEE (reference sequence). J gave up 6 bases and V 4 bases, and 6 bases lay outside the gene matches.

This clonotype was counted many times. V and J are TRBV11-2 and TRBJ1-1; weak D call: TRBD1 (6 bases). The CDR3 runs 13 residues. Germline V gives CDR1 SGHAT, CDR2 FQNNGV. Trimming left V 5 bases short and J 10 bases short, with 17 bases between. Written as DNA, the CDR3 is TGTGCCAGCAGCGAAGTTTTGGAGGGGGTAGCTTTCTTT. Its translation: CASSEVLEGVAFF.

There are a few counts of this clonotype. The gene calls are TRBV12-3 or TRBV12-4 and TRBJ2-7, with 14 bases matching TRBD2. Losses at the gene ends were 4 bases for V and 5 bases for J; bases not matched to a gene: 7. The CDR3 spans 16 residues. CDR3 coding DNA: TGTGCCAGCAGTTCCCCACCGGGACTAGCGGGAGACGAGCAGTACTTC. Encoded protein: CASSSPPGLAGDEQYF.

As DNA, the CDR3 is TGCGCCAGCAGCTCATCCGGGACAGGGCGCGATGAGCAGTTCTTC. Amino acid sequence: CASSSSGTGRDEQFF. V gene TRBV5-1 combines with J gene TRBJ2-1, with 9 bases aligning to TRBD1. The germline gives CDR1 SGHRS, CDR2 YFSETQ. V shed 3 bases and J 8 bases; nucleotides not matched to a gene: 9. The length of the CDR3 is 15 residues. Full variable domain (missing parts from reference TRBV5-1 and TRBJ2-1): KAGVTQTPRYLIKTRGQQVTLSCSPISGHRSVSWYQQTPGQGLQFLFEYFSETQRNKGNFPGRFSGRQFSNSRSEMNVSTLELGDSALYLCASSSSGTGRDEQFFGPGTRLTVL.

The genes are TRBV5-1 and TRBJ2-2; TRBD2 matches 9 bases. Germline CDR1 is SGHRS and CDR2 is YFSETQ. V dropped 3 bases and J dropped 4; count of bases not matched to a gene: 7. The CDR3 spans 16 residues. Here the CDR3 reads CASSSAGAGGTGELFF. For the CDR3, the DNA is TGCGCCAGCAGCTCTGCCGGAGCGGGAGGCACCGGGGAGCTGTTTTTT.

This clonotype turned up a few times. The chain combines TRBV5-1 with TRBJ1-1; unclear D gene. Germline lookup yields CDR1 SGHRS and CDR2 YFSETQ. There are 15 residues in the CDR3. V lost 0 bases and J lost 1, with 10 bases in between. The CDR3 DNA is TGCGCCAGCAGCTTGGGAAACAACGGGAACACTGAAGCTTTCTTT. Protein product: CASSLGNNGNTEAFF.

This clonotype was seen a handful of times. The V and J genes are TRBV7-2 and TRBJ2-3, with TRBD2 identical over 13 bases. The CDR3 consists of 16 residues. V dropped 4 bases and J dropped 4; count of bases not matched to a gene: 5. CDR1 SGHTA and CDR2 FQGNSA come from the germline V gene. The CDR3 sequence is CASSSRTSGSSDTQYF. The CDR3 nucleotides are TGTGCCAGCAGCTCAAGGACTAGCGGGAGTTCAGATACGCAGTATTTT.

This chain links TRBV4-1 with TRBJ2-2; D possibly corresponds to TRBD2 (6 bases). The CDR3 runs to 14 residues. Germline V gene lookup returns CDR1 MGHRA and CDR2 YSYEKL. Trimming shortened V by 6 bases and J by 5 bases, and 13 bases separated the two germline ends. CDR3 region: CASSRAGSTGELFF. The CDR3 coding sequence is TGCGCCAGCAGTCGGGCGGGGTCGACCGGGGAGCTGTTTTTT.

The CDR3 DNA follows: TGCAGTGCTACTCCGGGACAGGGGGCAAGGGTGTTCTTC. This sequence encodes CSATPGQGARVFF. The chain recombines TRBV20-1 with TRBJ2-1, with 12 bases fitting TRBD1. Germline V gene lookup returns CDR1 DFQATT and CDR2 SNEGSKA (reference sequence). The J segment lost 15 bases and the V segment lost 4 bases, leaving 10 bases of the junction unmatched. The CDR3 consists of 13 residues.

V gene TRBV4-2 combines with J gene TRBJ1-1, with D unresolved. CDR1 LGHNA and CDR2 YNFKEQ come from the germline V gene. The CDR3 is made up of 14 amino acids. V lost 1 base and J 1 base, leaving 7 bases between the germline ends. CDR3 protein: CASSQGVPNTEAFF. CDR3 sequence (DNA): TGTGCCAGCAGCCAAGGGGTCCCGAACACTGAAGCTTTCTTT.

The table lists this clonotype with a few counts. The chain carries TRBV7-3 and TRBJ2-5; possibly TRBD1 for D (6 bases). Trimming removed 5 bases at V and 4 bases at J, with 11 bases between. The CDR3 has 13 amino acids. From germline, CDR1 is SGHTA and CDR2 FQGTGA. In nucleotides, the CDR3 is TGTGCCAGCAGCCCCCAGGGGAGAGAGACCCAGTACTTC. Protein product: CASSPQGRETQYF.